The T cell receptor beta chain under discussion was sequenced for a study of cytomegalovirus exposure and HLA in healthy donors. Study results and caveats: Researchers catalogued roughly 170 TCR beta chains as cytomegalovirus-associated. The TCR clusters that emerged in the first cohort tended, a later analysis found, to co-occur in the 120 or so validation repertoires. The classifier reportedly diagnosed cytomegalovirus status with high specificity and sensitivity.

This clone appeared a single time. Its antigen is not identified. While the first cohort had 600 to 750 subjects, the donors belonged to the separate validation cohort of over a hundred subjects. Repertoires were generated with immunoSEQ multiplex PCR, while TCRdb's copy carries only in-frame clones and drops some. The repertoire holds 90,000 to 150,000 clones, with around 86% as singletons. The sample consisted of PBMCs. This TCR derives from a man aged 18 to 30 in good health and CMV-seronegative.

This chain's CDR3 is CASSFGIRTGVYNEQFF. In DNA, the CDR3 is TGTGCCAGCAGCTTTGGGATTAGGACAGGGGTCTACAATGAGCAGTTCTTC. The rearrangement links TRBV5-6 to TRBJ2-1; 9 nucleotides match TRBD1. There are 17 residues in the CDR3. The V and J ends lost 2 bases and 3 bases, in that order; junction bases with no gene match: 9. Germline-derived CDR1 and CDR2 are SGHDT and YYEEEE.